This T cell receptor beta chain was found in a study of T cells after posttransplantation cyclophosphamide. This table comes from immunoSEQ multiplex PCR, and its TCRdb copy is limited to in-frame clones, with some not included. In the table there are about 52,000 clones, roughly 86% of which are singletons. Study results and caveats: Later post-transplant blood repertoires were often dominated by donor CD8+ memory clones. After PTCy, TRB diversity resembled that of CNI/methotrexate controls.

The CDR3 sequence is 14 residues long. The germline gives CDR1 SGHTA, CDR2 FQGNSA. With 7 bases removed from V and 7 bases from J, the gap between germline ends came to 16 bases. Comment on this clone: Antigen: not known.

The source of this sequence is a young man with a blood cancer, CMV-positive, and with a related stem cell donor. The sequenced material came from PBMCs. The chain joins TRBV7-2 to TRBJ2-2; a possible D gene is TRBD1 (5 bases). For the CDR3, the DNA is TGTGCCAGCACCAGACAGAGAACTGACGGGGAGCTGTTTTTT. Protein sequence: CASTRQRTDGELFF.